Listed below are T cell receptor beta chains from one sample, sequenced in a study of cytomegalovirus exposure and HLA in healthy donors. Profiled with immunoSEQ multiplex PCR; TCRdb holds only in-frame clones, not every one. The table lists approximately 150,000 clones, around 60% of them singletons. Sequencing was performed on PBMCs. The receptors here all came from a woman in her sixties or seventies in good health and CMV-seropositive. The CDR3 runs from the conserved cysteine through the conserved F or W. Fields, in order: clone size, D gene, V gene, J gene, CDR3 DNA, CDR3 protein. The D gene is left open where the match is weak. Clone size is shown for a subset of rows, as once, few, many or a class of expanded clone.

>few|NA|TRBV5-1|TRBJ1-4
TGCGCCAGCAGCTTGTTCGGGGTTGCAACTAATGAAAAACTGTTTTTT
CASSLFGVATNEKLFF
>NA|TRBD1|TRBV12-5|TRBJ2-1
TGTGCTAGTGGTACTGGACAGGGGGCGCGGGATGAGCAGTTCTTC
CASGTGQGARDEQFF
>NA|NA|TRBV4-2|TRBJ1-5
TGTGCCAGCAGCCAAGAGGCAGGGGATGGCAATCAGCCCCAGCATTTT
CASSQEAGDGNQPQHF
>NA|TRBD2|TRBV5-1|TRBJ2-1
TGCGCCAGCAGCACGGGACTAGCGGCCTACAATGAGCAGTTCTTC
CASSTGLAAYNEQFF
>once|TRBD1|TRBV10-1|TRBJ2-1
TGCGCCAGCAGTGGGGACAGAAACAATGAGCAGTTCTTC
CASSGDRNNEQFF
>NA|NA|TRBV29-1|TRBJ2-7
TGCAGCGTCGGTGGGGGCTGGGACGAGCAGTACTTC
CSVGGGWDEQYF
>NA|TRBD2|TRBV10-3|TRBJ2-1
TGTGCCATCCAGGGGCGGGGGGCAGGTGAGCAGTTCTTC
CAIQGRGAGEQFF
>NA|NA|TRBV30|TRBJ2-7
TGTGCCTGGAGCCGAGATCCCTACGAGCAGTACTTC
CAWSRDPYEQYF
>NA|NA|TRBV5-1|TRBJ1-1
TGCGCCAGCAGCTCTACGGGGGGGCAGGGCACTGAAGCTTTCTTT
CASSSTGGQGTEAFF
>few|NA|TRBV18|TRBJ2-5
TGTGCCAGCTCACCCCTGGGGGGAGAGACCCAGTACTTC
CASSPLGGETQYF
>once|NA|TRBV4-2|TRBJ2-6
TGTGCCAGCAGCCAAGATTTGGCAGGTGCGTCCCTGGGGGGTGGCGCTGGGGCCAACGTCCTGACTTTC
CASSQDLAGASLGGGAGANVLTF
>NA|TRBD1|TRBV6-5|TRBJ2-7
TGTGCCAGCAGTTCGCCCGGGACAGGGGCCTACGAGCAGTACTTC
CASSSPGTGAYEQYF
>few|NA|TRBV7-2|TRBJ1-2
TGTGCCAGCAGTTCATCCACAGCAAGCTATGGCTACACCTTC
CASSSSTASYGYTF
>few|TRBD2|TRBV5-4|TRBJ2-7
TGTGCCAGCAGCCCAAGGACTAGCGGGGTGTGGGACGAGCAGTACTTC
CASSPRTSGVWDEQYF
>NA|TRBD1|TRBV7-8|TRBJ1-5
TGTGCCAGCAGCCGACAAATAATACAGGGGATCAATCAGCCCCAGCATTTT
CASSRQIIQGINQPQHF
>few|NA|TRBV5-8|TRBJ1-2
TGTGCCAGCAGCTTGGCCCTGACGAGGAGCTACACCTTC
CASSLALTRSYTF
>NA|NA|TRBV5-6|TRBJ2-7
TGTGCCAGCAGCTTGGATTACGCGGGGGAGCAGTACTTC
CASSLDYAGEQYF
>NA|TRBD2|TRBV28|TRBJ2-5
TGTGCCAGCAGATCCGGGACTAGCGGGCGGGAGACCCAGTACTTC
CASRSGTSGRETQYF
>NA|TRBD2|TRBV19|TRBJ2-2
TGTGCCAGTAGTATTAGCGGGAGGTTCTCCCCCGGGGAGCTGTTTTTT
CASSISGRFSPGELFF
>NA|TRBD1|TRBV6-1|TRBJ2-1
TGTGCCAGCAGTGGCGGGACAGGGTCTAGTGAGCAGTTCTTC
CASSGGTGSSEQFF
>NA|NA|TRBV5-4|TRBJ2-5
TGTGCCAGCAGCGTGAGGTACCAAGAGACCCAGTACTTC
CASSVRYQETQYF
>NA|TRBD2|TRBV28|TRBJ2-1
TGTGCCAGCAGGCGGGAGGGTGCAGGGATCTCCTACAATGAGCAGTTCTTC
CASRREGAGISYNEQFF
>NA|TRBD2|TRBV4-1|TRBJ2-1
TGCGCCAGCAGCCCGAGAAAAGGACTAGCCCCTTTACCCCACAATGAGCAGTTCTTC
CASSPRKGLAPLPHNEQFF
>NA|TRBD1|TRBV5-1|TRBJ1-5
TGCGCCAGCAGCTTGGGCCCCCGGGACAGGGCACGTCAGCCCCAGCATTTT
CASSLGPRDRARQPQHF
>NA|NA|TRBV19|TRBJ2-7
TGTGCCAGTAGTGCCCCCTTCGGGTACGAGCAGTACTTC
CASSAPFGYEQYF
>NA|TRBD1|TRBV7-9|TRBJ2-5
TGTGCCAGCAGCATCGACAGGGTTCAAGAGACCCAGTACTTC
CASSIDRVQETQYF